A selection of T cell receptor beta chains follows, all from one sample in a study of shared clonotypes between healthy human individuals. Using immunoSEQ multiplex PCR, the repertoire was profiled, and TCRdb retains in-frame clones only, with some absent. The sample shows millions of clones, around nine tenths of them seen only once. Sequenced input: naive CD4+ T cells sorted from blood. Receptor source: a man in his late teens or twenties in good health. The CDR3 runs from the conserved cysteine through the conserved F or W. Each record gives: clone size, V gene, J gene, D gene, CDR3 DNA, CDR3 protein. D genes are given only for firm matches. Rows give clone size only sometimes, using once, few, many, or a class for an expanded clone.

.	TRBV11-2	TRBJ1-4	TRBD1	TGTGCCAGCAGCTTAGAGTCTCGGACAGGGAATGAAAAACTGTTTTTT	CASSLESRTGNEKLFF
.	TRBV5-4	TRBJ1-1	.	TGTGCCAGCAGCTTGGCGAGGGGTAACACTGAAGCTTTCTTT	CASSLARGNTEAFF
.	TRBV7-9	TRBJ2-7	.	TGTGCCAGCAGCTTAGAACAGCTCTCCTACGAGCAGTACTTC	CASSLEQLSYEQYF
.	TRBV6-6	TRBJ1-6	.	TGTGCCGCGAGGGGGGAGGCAGATAATTCACCCCTCCACTTT	CAARGEADNSPLHF
.	TRBV7-9	TRBJ1-2	.	TGTGCCAGCAGCTTGACCCAGGGTAGGGGTGTTTATGGCTACACCTTC	CASSLTQGRGVYGYTF
.	TRBV9	TRBJ2-4	TRBD1	TGTGCCAGCAGCCCCCGGGGACAGCCCAAAAACATTCAGTACTTC	CASSPRGQPKNIQYF
.	TRBV18	TRBJ2-4	.	TGTGCCAGCTCACCTAAGCTAGGGGGGATAGACATTCAGTACTTC	CASSPKLGGIDIQYF
.	TRBV7-2	TRBJ2-5	.	TGTGCCAGCAGCCAACAGACTCGAGAGACCCAGTACTTC	CASSQQTRETQYF
.	TRBV6-5	TRBJ1-2	TRBD1	TGTGCCAGCAGTTACTCCGGGACAGGGCCCTATGGCTACACCTTC	CASSYSGTGPYGYTF
.	TRBV9	TRBJ1-5	TRBD1	TGTGCCAGCAGCGTACAGGACAGGGATCAGCCCCAGCATTTT	CASSVQDRDQPQHF
.	TRBV5-4	TRBJ2-1	.	TGTGCCAGCAGCTTGGGACAGCAAAGCTCCTACAATGAGCAGTTCTTC	CASSLGQQSSYNEQFF
.	TRBV11-2	TRBJ2-2	.	TGTGCCAGCCTTAACCGAGAAAACACCGGGGAGCTGTTTTTT	CASLNRENTGELFF
.	TRBV5-5	TRBJ1-2	.	TGTGCCAGCAGCTTGGGGGACACAGGAGAAGCTAACTATGGCTACACCTTC	CASSLGDTGEANYGYTF
once	TRBV5-4	TRBJ2-5	.	TGTGCCAGCAGCCGTGCGGGAGAGACCCAGTACTTC	CASSRAGETQYF
.	TRBV6-6	TRBJ2-1	TRBD2	TGTGCCAGCAGGGACGGACTAGCGGGTTACAATGAGCAGTTCTTC	CASRDGLAGYNEQFF
few	TRBV2	TRBJ1-6	.	TGTGCCAGCAGTGATTCTGGGATTATCCCTGGTTCACCCCTCCACTTT	CASSDSGIIPGSPLHF
.	TRBV6-5	TRBJ2-5	.	TGTGCCAGCAGTAGGAATTTCCAAGAGACCCAGTACTTC	CASSRNFQETQYF
.	TRBV14	TRBJ1-2	.	TGTGCCAGCAGCCAAATACAGGTGGCGCGGGGCTACACCTTC	CASSQIQVARGYTF
.	TRBV5-4	TRBJ2-1	.	TGTGCCAGCAGCACTCCCCTGGGGAGCAATGAGCAGTTCTTC	CASSTPLGSNEQFF
few	TRBV6-6	TRBJ1-2	.	TGTGCCAGCAGCCCGGACCGCACGGGAGGCGGCTACACCTTC	CASSPDRTGGGYTF